This T cell receptor (beta chain) is drawn from a study of blood T cell repertoires in COVID-19. On the study more broadly: COVID-19 samples from acute and convalescent phases originated in the United States, Italy and Spain. T cells, B-cell-depleted T cells, or PBMCs provided the cDNA or gDNA that served as material.

This clone was seen a few times. Distinct nucleotide sequences in the sample also encode this CDR3. There are 13 residues in the CDR3. The germline V gene has CDR1 MNHNS and CDR2 SASEGT. V was clipped by 2 bases and J by 3 bases, with 7 bases between them. Authors' data handling: How many nucleated cells were present was estimated from reference gene primer amplification. TCRdb's table, derived via immunoSEQ multiplex PCR, lists solely in-frame clones and lacks some. V and J calls and clone size are copied from that table; D and trimming were computed from the DNA. In the table there are fewer than 200,000 clones, approximately 79% of which are singletons.

Sequencing was done on a sample of peripheral blood. This TCR was sampled from a woman aged 80 or older with acute or convalescent COVID-19. V gene TRBV6-1 combines with J gene TRBJ1-2; D is unclear. The CDR3: CASSEYRDYGYTF. DNA for the CDR3: TGTGCCAGCAGTGAATACAGAGACTATGGCTACACCTTC.